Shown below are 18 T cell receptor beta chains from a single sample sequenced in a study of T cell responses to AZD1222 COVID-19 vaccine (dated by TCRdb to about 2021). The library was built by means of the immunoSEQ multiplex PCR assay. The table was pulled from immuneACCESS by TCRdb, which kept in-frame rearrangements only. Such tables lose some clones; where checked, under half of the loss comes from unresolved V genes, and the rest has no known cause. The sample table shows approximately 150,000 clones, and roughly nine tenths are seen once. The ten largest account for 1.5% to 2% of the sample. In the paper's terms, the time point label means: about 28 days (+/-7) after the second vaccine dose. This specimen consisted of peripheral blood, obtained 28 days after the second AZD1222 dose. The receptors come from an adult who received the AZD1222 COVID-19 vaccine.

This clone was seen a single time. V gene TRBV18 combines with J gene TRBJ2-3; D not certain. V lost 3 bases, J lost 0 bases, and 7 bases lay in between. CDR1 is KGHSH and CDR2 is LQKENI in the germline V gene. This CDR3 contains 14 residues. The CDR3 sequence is CASSPSGSTDTQYF. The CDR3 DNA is TGTGCCAGCTCACCCTCCGGTAGCACAGATACGCAGTATTTT.

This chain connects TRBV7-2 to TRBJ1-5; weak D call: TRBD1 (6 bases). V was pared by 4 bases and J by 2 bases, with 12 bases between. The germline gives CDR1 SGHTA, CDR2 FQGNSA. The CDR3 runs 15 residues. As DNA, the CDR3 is TGTGCCAGCAGCTCGGGACAAGGAGGCAATCAGCCCCAGCATTTT. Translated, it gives CASSSGQGGNQPQHF.

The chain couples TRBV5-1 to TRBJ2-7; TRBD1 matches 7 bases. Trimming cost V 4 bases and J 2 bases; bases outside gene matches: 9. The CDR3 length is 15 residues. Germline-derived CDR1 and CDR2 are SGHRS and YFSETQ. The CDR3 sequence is CASSQGQAQTYEQYF. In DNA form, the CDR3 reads TGCGCCAGCAGCCAAGGACAGGCCCAGACCTACGAGCAGTACTTC.

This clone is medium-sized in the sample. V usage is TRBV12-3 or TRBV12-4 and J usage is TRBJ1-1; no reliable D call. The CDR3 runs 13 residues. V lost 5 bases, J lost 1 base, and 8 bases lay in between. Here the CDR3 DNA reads TGTGCCAGCAGTGATGGACCGAACACTGAAGCTTTCTTT. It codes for CASSDGPNTEAFF.

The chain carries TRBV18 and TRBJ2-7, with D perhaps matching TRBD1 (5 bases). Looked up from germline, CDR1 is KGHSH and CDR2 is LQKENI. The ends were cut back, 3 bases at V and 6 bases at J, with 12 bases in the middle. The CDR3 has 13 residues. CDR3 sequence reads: CASSPLTVGEQYF. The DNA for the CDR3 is TGTGCCAGCTCACCGTTGACAGTTGGCGAGCAGTACTTC.

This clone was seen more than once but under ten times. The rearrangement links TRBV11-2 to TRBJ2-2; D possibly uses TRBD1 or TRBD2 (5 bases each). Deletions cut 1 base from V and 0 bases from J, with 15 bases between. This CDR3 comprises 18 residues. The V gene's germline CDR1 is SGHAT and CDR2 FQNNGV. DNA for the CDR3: TGTGCCAGCAGCTTAGTTACCCCCGGGGCTTCGAACACCGGGGAGCTGTTTTTT. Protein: CASSLVTPGASNTGELFF.

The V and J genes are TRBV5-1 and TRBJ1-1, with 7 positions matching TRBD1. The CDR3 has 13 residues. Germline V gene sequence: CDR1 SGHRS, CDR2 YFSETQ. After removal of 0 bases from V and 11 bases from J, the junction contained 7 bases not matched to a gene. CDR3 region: CASSLVEGALAFF. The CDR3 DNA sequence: TGCGCCAGCAGCTTGGTAGAGGGGGCGTTGGCTTTCTTT. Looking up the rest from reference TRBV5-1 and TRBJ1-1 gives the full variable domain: KAGVTQTPRYLIKTRGQQVTLSCSPISGHRSVSWYQQTPGQGLQFLFEYFSETQRNKGNFPGRFSGRQFSNSRSEMNVSTLELGDSALYLCASSLVEGALAFFGQGTRLTVV.

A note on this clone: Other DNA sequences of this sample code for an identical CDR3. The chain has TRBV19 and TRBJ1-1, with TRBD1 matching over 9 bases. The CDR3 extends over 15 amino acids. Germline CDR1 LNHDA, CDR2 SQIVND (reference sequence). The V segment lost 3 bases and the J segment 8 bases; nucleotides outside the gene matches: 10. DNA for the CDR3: TGTGCCAGTAGTATGGGACAGGGCATCTCGGCGGAAGCTTTCTTT. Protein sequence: CASSMGQGISAEAFF.

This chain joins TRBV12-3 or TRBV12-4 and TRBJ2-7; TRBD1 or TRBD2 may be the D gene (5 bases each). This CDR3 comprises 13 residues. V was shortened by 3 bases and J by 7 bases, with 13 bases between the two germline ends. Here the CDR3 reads CASSFGGRTEQYF. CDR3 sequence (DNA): TGTGCCAGCAGTTTCGGAGGCCGGACAGAGCAGTACTTC.

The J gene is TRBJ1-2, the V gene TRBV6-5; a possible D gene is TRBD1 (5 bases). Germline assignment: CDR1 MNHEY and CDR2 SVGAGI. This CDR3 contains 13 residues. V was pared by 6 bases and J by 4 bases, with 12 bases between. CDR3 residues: CASSLYDSYGYTF. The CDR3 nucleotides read TGTGCCAGCAGCCTCTATGACAGCTATGGCTACACCTTC.

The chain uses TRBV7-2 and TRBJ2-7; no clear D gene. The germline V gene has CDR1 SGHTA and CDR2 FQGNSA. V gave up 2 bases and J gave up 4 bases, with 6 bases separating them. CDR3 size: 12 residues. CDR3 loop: CASSLQGYEQYV. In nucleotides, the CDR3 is TGTGCCAGCAGCTTACAAGGTTACGAGCAGTACGTC.

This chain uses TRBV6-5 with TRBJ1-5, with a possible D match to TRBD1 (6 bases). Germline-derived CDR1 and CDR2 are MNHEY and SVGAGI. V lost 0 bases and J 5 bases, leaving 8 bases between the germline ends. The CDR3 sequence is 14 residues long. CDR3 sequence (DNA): TGTGCCAGCAGTTACTCGCAGGGGTATCAGCCCCAGCATTTT. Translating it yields CASSYSQGYQPQHF.

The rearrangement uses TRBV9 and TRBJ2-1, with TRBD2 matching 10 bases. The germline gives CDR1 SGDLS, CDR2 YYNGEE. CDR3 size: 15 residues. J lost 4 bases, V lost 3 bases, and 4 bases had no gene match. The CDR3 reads CASSEGLAPYNEQFF. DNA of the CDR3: TGTGCCAGCAGCGAGGGACTAGCGCCATACAATGAGCAGTTCTTC.

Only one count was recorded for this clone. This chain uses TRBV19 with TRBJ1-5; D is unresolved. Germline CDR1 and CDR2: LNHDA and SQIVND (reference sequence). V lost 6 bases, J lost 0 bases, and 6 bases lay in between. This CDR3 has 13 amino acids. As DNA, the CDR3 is TGTGCCAGTAGCGATTATAGCAATCAGCCCCAGCATTTT. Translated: CASSDYSNQPQHF. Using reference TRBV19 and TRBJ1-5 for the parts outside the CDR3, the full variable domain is DGGITQSPKYLFRKEGQNVTLSCEQNLNHDAMYWYRQDPGQGLRLIYYSQIVNDFQKGDIAEGYSVSREKKESFPLTVTSAQKNPTAFYLCASSDYSNQPQHFGDGTRLSIL.

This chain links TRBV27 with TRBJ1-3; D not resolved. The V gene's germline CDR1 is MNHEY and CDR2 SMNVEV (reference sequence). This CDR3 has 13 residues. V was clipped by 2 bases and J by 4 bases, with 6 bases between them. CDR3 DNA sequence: TGTGCCAGCAGTTTAAGGGAGGGAAACACCATATATTTT. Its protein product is CASSLREGNTIYF.

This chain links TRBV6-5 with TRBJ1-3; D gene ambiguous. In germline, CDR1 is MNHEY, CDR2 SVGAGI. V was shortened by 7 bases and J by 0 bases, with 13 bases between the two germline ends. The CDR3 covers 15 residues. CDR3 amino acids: CASTERSISGNTIYF. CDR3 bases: TGTGCCAGCACCGAGCGTAGTATCTCTGGAAACACCATATATTTT.

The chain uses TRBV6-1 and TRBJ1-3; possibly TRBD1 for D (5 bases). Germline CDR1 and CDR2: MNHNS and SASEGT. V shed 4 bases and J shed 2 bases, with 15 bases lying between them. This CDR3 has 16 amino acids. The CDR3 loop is CASSGGGAGTGNTIYF. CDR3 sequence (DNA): TGTGCCAGCAGTGGGGGTGGTGCAGGGACTGGAAACACCATATATTTT.

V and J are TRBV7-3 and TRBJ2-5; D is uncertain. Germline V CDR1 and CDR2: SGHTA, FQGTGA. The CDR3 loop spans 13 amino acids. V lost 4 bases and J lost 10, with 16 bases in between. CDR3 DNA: TGTGCCAGCAGCTCGGCCTCCCTAGGGTTCCAGTACTTC. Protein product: CASSSASLGFQYF.